This record looks at one T cell receptor beta chain sequence and its context. Clones were sequenced by immunoSEQ multiplex PCR, and TCRdb holds only the in-frame ones, with some missing. The top ten clones hold 6% of a sample with 100,000 to 150,000 clones, around four fifths of them seen once. Enrollment of patients from Seattle took place during active infection, with longitudinal follow-up. The germline CDR1 and CDR2 sequences are SGHNT and YYREEE (reference sequence). V trimming: 0 bases; J trimming: 15 bases; junction bases outside the gene matches: 6. The CDR3 contains 13 residues. This entry belongs to a study of blood T cell repertoires in COVID-19. As for the study in general: T cells, B-cell-depleted T cells, or PBMCs supplied cDNA or gDNA.

Sequenced: peripheral blood. The chain recombines TRBV5-4 with TRBJ2-1; 10 positions agree with TRBD2. The sequence was collected from a man at least 80 years old with COVID-19, enrolled during active disease. DNA for the CDR3: TGTGCCAGCAGCTTGGACCCTAGCGGGAGTCCGTTCTTC. Translating it yields CASSLDPSGSPFF. Variable domain in full (rest from reference TRBV5-4 and TRBJ2-1): ETGVTQSPTHLIKTRGQQVTLRCSSQSGHNTVSWYQQALGQGPQFIFQYYREEENGRGNFPPRFSGLQFPNYSSELNVNALELDDSALYLCASSLDPSGSPFFGPGTRLTVL.